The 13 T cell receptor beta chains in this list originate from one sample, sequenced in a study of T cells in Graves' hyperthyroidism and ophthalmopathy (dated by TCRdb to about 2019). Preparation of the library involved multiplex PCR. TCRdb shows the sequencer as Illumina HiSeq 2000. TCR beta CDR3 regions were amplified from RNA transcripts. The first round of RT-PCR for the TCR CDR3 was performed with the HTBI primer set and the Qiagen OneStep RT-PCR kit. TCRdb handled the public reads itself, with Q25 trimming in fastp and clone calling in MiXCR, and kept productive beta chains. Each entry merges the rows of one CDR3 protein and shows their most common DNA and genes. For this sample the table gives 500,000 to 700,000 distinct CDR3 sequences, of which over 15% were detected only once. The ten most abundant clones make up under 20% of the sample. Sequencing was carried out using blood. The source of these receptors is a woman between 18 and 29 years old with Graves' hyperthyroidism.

Here the CDR3 reads CATSSWGSSYEQYF. The CDR3 DNA reads TGTGCCACCAGTTCTTGGGGTAGCTCCTACGAGCAGTACTTC. The gene calls are TRBV15 and TRBJ2-7; D remains unclear. Germline loops: CDR1 LNHNV, CDR2 YYDKDF (reference sequence). The CDR3 is made up of 14 amino acids. V lost 6 bases to trimming and J lost 0 bases, with 12 bases between them.

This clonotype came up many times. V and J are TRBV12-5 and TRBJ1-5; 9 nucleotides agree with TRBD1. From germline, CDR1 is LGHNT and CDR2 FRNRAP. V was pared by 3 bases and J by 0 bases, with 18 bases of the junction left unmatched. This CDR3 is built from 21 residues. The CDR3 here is CASGFSPLTGGNWHSNQPQHF. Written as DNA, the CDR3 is TGTGCTAGTGGTTTCAGCCCTCTGACAGGGGGGAACTGGCATAGCAATCAGCCCCAGCATTTT.

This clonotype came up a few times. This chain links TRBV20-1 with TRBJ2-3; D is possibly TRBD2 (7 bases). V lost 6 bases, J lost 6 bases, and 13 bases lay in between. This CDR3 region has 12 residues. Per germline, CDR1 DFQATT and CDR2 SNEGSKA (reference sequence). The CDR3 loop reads CSAWGGGDTQYF. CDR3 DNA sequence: TGCAGTGCCTGGGGAGGGGGTGATACGCAGTATTTT.

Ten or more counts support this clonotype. The CDR3 DNA is TGCGCCAGCAGTCATGACGGCACAGATACGCAGTATTTT. It is translated as CASSHDGTDTQYF. J is TRBJ2-3 and V is TRBV5-1; D is unresolved. The CDR3 is made up of 13 amino acids. V was clipped by 5 bases and J by 1 base, with 8 bases between them. CDR1 and CDR2 from the germline V gene are SGHRS and YFSETQ.

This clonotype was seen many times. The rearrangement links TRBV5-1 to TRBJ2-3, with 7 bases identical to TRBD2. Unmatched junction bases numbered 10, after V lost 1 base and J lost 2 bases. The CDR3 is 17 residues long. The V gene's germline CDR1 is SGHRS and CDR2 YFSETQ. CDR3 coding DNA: TGCGCCAGCAGCTTGATATCCGCGGGAGTTAACACAGATACGCAGTATTTT. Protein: CASSLISAGVNTDTQYF. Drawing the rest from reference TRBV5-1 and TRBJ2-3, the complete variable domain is KAGVTQTPRYLIKTRGQQVTLSCSPISGHRSVSWYQQTPGQGLQFLFEYFSETQRNKGNFPGRFSGRQFSNSRSEMNVSTLELGDSALYLCASSLISAGVNTDTQYFGPGTRLTVL.

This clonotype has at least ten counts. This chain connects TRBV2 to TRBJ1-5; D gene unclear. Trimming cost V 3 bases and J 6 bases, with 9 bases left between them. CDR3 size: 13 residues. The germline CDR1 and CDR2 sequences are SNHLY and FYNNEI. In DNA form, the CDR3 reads TGTGCCAGCAGTGAGAGGGAAAGTCAGCCCCAGCATTTT. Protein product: CASSERESQPQHF.

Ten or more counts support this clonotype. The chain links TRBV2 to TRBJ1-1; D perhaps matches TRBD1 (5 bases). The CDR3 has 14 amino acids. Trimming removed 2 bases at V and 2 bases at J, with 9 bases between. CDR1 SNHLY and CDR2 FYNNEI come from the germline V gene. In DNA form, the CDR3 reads TGTGCCAGCAGTGAATTGACAGTCAACACTGAAGCTTTCTTT. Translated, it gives CASSELTVNTEAFF.

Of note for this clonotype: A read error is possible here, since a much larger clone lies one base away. The CDR3: CASSRTTGDDGYTF. CDR3 sequence (DNA): TGCGCCAGCAGCCGCACGACCGGGGATGATGGCTACACCTTC. V is TRBV4-1 and J is TRBJ1-2; no definite D call. This CDR3 has 14 amino acids. The V gene's germline CDR1 is MGHRA and CDR2 YSYEKL. Trimming took 4 bases from V and 6 from J, leaving 15 bases between them.

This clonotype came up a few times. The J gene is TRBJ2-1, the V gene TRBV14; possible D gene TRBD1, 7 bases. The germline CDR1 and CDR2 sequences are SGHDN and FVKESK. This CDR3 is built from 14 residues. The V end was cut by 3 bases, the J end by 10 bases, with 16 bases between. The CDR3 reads CASSHRGAGGEQFF. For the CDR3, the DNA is TGTGCCAGCAGCCACAGGGGGGCGGGTGGGGAGCAGTTCTTC.

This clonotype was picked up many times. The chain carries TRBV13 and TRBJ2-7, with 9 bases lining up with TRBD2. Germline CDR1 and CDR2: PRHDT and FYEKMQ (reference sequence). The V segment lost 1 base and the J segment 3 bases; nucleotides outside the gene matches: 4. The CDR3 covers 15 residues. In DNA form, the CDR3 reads TGTGCCAGCAGCTTAGCGACTAGCGGTTTCTACGAGCAGTACTTC. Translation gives CASSLATSGFYEQYF.

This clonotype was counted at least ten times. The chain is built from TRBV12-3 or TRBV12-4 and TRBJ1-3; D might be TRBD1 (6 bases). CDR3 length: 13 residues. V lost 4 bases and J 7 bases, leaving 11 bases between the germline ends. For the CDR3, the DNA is TGTGCCAGCAGTTCCGGGACAAGGAACACCATATATTTT. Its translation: CASSSGTRNTIYF.

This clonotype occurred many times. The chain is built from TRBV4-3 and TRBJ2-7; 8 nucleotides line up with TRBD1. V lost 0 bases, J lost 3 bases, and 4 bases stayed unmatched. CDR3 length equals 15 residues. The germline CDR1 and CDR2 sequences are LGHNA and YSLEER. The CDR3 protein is CASSQEPGGGYEQYF. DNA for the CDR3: TGCGCCAGCAGCCAAGAACCAGGGGGCGGCTACGAGCAGTACTTC.

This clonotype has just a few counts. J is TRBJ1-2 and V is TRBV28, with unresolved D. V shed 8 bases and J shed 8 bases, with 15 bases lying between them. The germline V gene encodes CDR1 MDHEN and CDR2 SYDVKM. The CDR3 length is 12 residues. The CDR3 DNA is TGTGCCAGCGGGTCCCCCGCGGGAGGCTACACCTTC. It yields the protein CASGSPAGGYTF.